Sequencing of this TCR beta chain was carried out in a study of CD8+CD57+ T cells in acquired aplastic anemia. Turning to the study itself: Across the sorted CD4+ and CD8+ cells, DNA amounts averaged approximately 3 ug. Overall study findings and caveats: Patients shared around 31 CD8+ CDR3 sequences with controls. No significant difference in CD8+ Simpson's diversity was found between patients and controls.

A remark on this clonotype: The antigen is unknown. The junction departs from the called germline gene at one end, perhaps through a read error.

Genomic DNA templated the TCR beta VDJ and CDR3 profiling. MiXCR was run by TCRdb on the reads, yielding one entry per CDR3 protein. This sample has some 200,000 distinct CDR3 sequences, with less than 60% found just once. Patients chosen for sequencing had CD8+CD57+ cells that had expanded, as shown by flow cytometry. Patients were therapy-naive when their blood was sampled. CDR1 and CDR2 from the germline V gene are SNHLY and FYNNEI. The length of the CDR3 is 13 residues. The chain uses TRBV2 and TRBJ2-1; 12 nucleotides align to TRBD2. The sample comprised sorted CD4+, CD8+, or CD8+CD57+ T cells (not recorded which) from PBMCs. This receptor was identified in a human donor with aplastic anemia. The CDR3 coding sequence is TGTGCCAGCAGGAACCTAGCGGGGGGGGAGCGGCTCTTC. It specifies CASRNLAGGERLF.